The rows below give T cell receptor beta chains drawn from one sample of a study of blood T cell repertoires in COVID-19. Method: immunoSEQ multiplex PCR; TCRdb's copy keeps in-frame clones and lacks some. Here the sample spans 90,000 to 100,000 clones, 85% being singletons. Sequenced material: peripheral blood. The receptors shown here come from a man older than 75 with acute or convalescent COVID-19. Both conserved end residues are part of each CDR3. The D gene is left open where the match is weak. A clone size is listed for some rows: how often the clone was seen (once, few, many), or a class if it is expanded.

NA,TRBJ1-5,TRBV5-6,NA,CASSLSGNQPQHF
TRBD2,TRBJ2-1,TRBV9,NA,CASSVEGLADNNEQFF
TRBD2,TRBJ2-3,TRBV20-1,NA,CSASISGRSDTQYF
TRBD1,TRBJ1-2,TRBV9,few,CASSVGGQGASNYGYTF
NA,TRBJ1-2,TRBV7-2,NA,CATPSTRGYTF
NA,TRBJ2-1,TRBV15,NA,CATSRRGGRYNEQFF
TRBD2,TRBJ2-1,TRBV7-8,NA,CASSLGLAGVGEQFF
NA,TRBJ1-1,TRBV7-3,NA,CASSQDTNTEAFF
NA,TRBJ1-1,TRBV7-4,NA,CASSPGGDPHTEAFF
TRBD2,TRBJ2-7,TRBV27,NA,CASRMRGGLGEQYF
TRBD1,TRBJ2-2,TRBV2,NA,CASRRDRNTGELFF
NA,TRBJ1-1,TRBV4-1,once,CASSPQRGDTEAFF
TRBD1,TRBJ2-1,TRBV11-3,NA,CASSLNPQGAPNEQFF
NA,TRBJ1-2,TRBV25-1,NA,CASSEYSQGHGYTF
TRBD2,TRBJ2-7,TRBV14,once,CASSQEIGGNEQYF
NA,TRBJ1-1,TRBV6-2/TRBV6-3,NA,CASSLVGRGTEAFF
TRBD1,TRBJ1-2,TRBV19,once,CASGDRGRRGNYGYTF
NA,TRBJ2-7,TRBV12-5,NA,CASGWDISYEQYF
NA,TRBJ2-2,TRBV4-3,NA,CASSHGSGNTGELFF
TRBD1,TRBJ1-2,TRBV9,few,CASSTGQGLLYGYTF
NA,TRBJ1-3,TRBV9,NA,CASSVEGDSGNTIYF
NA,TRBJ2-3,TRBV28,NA,CASSLSGGGSEADTQYF
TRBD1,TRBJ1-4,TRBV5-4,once,CASSLGTGRSGGEKLFF
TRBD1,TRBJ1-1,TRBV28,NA,CASSVQGPTEAFF
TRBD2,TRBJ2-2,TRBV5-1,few,CASSPFSLAENTGELFF
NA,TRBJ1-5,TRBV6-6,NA,CASRIGQGQPQHF
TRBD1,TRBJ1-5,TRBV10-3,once,CAISGQGDQPQHF
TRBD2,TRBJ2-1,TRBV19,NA,CASSKGLADSSSYNEQFF
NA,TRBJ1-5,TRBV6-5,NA,CASRSDRNSNQPQHF
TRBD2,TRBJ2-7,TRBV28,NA,CASGSPASGTYEQYF
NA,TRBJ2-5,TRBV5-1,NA,CASSQLTDPQETQYF
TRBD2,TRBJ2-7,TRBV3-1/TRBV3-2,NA,CASSQSGSGEQYF
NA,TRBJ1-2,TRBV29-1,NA,CSVNELLIYGYTF
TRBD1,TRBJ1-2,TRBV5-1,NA,CASSLGQGGPRNYGYTF
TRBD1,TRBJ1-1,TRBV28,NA,CASRQQGAKNTEAFF
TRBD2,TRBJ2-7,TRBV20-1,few,CSASGTSYEQYF
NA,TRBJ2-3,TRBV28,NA,CASSGGGGTDTQYF
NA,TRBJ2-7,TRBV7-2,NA,CASSLSPPSSYEQYF